This TCR beta chain was found in a study of blood T cell repertoires in COVID-19. Only in-frame clones appear in the TCRdb table, and some are missing; sequencing was by immunoSEQ multiplex PCR. Among more than 300,000 clones listed, under 90% were seen once. Germline trimming cut 2 bases from V and 2 bases from J; bases unmatched to any gene: 3. Germline V gene data show CDR1 as MDHEN and CDR2 as SYDVKM. This CDR3 is 17 amino acids long. This rearrangement joins TRBV28 to TRBJ1-6; 10 bases line up with TRBD1. This TCR derives from a young woman with COVID-19, enrolled during active disease. Material: peripheral blood. DNA for the CDR3: TGTGCCAGCAGTTTACGACAGGGGGCTGCCTATAATTCACCCCTCCACTTT. Translation: CASSLRQGAAYNSPLHF.